The rows below give T cell receptor beta chains drawn from one sample of a study of T cell clusters in autoimmune cytopenias. From its re-call of the multiplex PCR reads, TCRdb lists each CDR3 protein once, without DNA. The table for this sample gives about 9,500 distinct CDR3 sequences. Sample: peripheral blood. These receptors originate from a human donor with an autoimmune cytopenia or autoimmune hepatitis (not recorded which). The CDR3 runs from the conserved cysteine through the conserved F or W. Clone size appears in some rows only: once, few, many, or a class for an expanded clone.

V gene,J gene,clone size,CDR3 protein
TRBV5-1,TRBJ1-1,NA,CASSTGPGDTEAFF
TRBV6-2/TRBV6-3,TRBJ1-2,large,CASSSGVLSHTF
TRBV24-1,TRBJ2-2,NA,CATSESGEGVRTGELFF
TRBV4-2,TRBJ2-2,NA,CASSHPSNTGELFF
TRBV6-2/TRBV6-3,TRBJ2-6,medium-sized,CASSYSTGGYGANVLTF
TRBV28,TRBJ1-2,NA,CATLRGQYNYGYTF
TRBV6-5,TRBJ1-5,medium-sized,CATRMEAQGRQPQHF
TRBV5-4,TRBJ2-2,NA,CASSAGQVVGRELFF
TRBV6-5,TRBJ2-4,NA,CASSLGVGSVIQYF
TRBV5-5,TRBJ2-5,NA,CASSPMGTGETQYF
TRBV27,TRBJ2-2,NA,CASSSSGRVTGELFF
TRBV6-5,TRBJ1-2,NA,CASRGVPGAGNGYTF
TRBV4-3,TRBJ1-2,NA,CASSQVTGGINGYTF
TRBV7-2,TRBJ2-7,NA,CASSPRLSSSYEQYF
TRBV20-1,TRBJ2-5,NA,CSARDGSGGYQETQYF
TRBV27,TRBJ2-2,medium-sized,CASAPGFTGELFF
TRBV7-2,TRBJ2-7,NA,CASSSGGPGEQYF
TRBV5-4,TRBJ1-2,NA,CASSLGDRGFLYGYTF